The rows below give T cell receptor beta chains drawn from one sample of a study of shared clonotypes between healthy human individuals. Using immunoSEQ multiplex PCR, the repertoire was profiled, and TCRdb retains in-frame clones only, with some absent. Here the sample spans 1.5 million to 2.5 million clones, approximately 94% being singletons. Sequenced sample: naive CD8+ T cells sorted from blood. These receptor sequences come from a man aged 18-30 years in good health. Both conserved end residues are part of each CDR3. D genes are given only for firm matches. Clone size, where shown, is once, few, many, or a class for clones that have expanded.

CDR3 protein: CASSDIAGGPGSSYNEQFF
CDR3 DNA: TGTGCCAGCAGCGATATAGCGGGAGGGCCTGGGAGCTCCTACAATGAGCAGTTCTTC
D gene: TRBD2
V gene: TRBV2
J gene: TRBJ2-1
clone size: .

CDR3 protein: CASSLMQGLQETQYF
CDR3 DNA: TGTGCCAGCAGCTTGATGCAGGGACTCCAAGAGACCCAGTACTTC
D gene: .
V gene: TRBV5-6
J gene: TRBJ2-5
clone size: .

CDR3 protein: CASIEGPIYEQYF
CDR3 DNA: TGTGCCAGCATTGAGGGGCCGATCTACGAGCAGTACTTC
D gene: .
V gene: TRBV2
J gene: TRBJ2-7
clone size: .

CDR3 protein: CASSQTHIGEKLFF
CDR3 DNA: TGTGCCAGCAGCCAGACCCACATCGGTGAAAAACTGTTTTTT
D gene: .
V gene: TRBV6-5
J gene: TRBJ1-4
clone size: .

CDR3 protein: CASSLGGGLEQYF
CDR3 DNA: TGCGCCAGCAGCCTCGGCGGGGGGCTAGAGCAGTACTTC
D gene: TRBD2
V gene: TRBV5-1
J gene: TRBJ2-7
clone size: once

CDR3 protein: CSGTGLDYNEQFF
CDR3 DNA: TGCAGCGGAACAGGGTTGGACTACAATGAGCAGTTCTTC
D gene: .
V gene: TRBV29-1
J gene: TRBJ2-1
clone size: once

CDR3 protein: CASSLLLSTTGGYEQYF
CDR3 DNA: TGCGCCAGCAGCCTGCTCCTTAGTACGACGGGAGGCTACGAGCAGTACTTC
D gene: TRBD2
V gene: TRBV4-1
J gene: TRBJ2-7
clone size: .

CDR3 protein: CASSIQGAGELFF
CDR3 DNA: TGTGCCAGCAGCATACAGGGGGCCGGGGAGCTGTTTTTT
D gene: TRBD1
V gene: TRBV7-6
J gene: TRBJ2-2
clone size: .

CDR3 protein: CATGGDGNIQYF
CDR3 DNA: TGTGCCACCGGGGGAGACGGCAACATTCAGTACTTC
D gene: .
V gene: TRBV15
J gene: TRBJ2-4
clone size: .

CDR3 protein: CASSGDRAGEQYF
CDR3 DNA: TGTGCCAGCAGCGGTGACAGGGCGGGGGAGCAGTACTTC
D gene: .
V gene: TRBV9
J gene: TRBJ2-7
clone size: .

CDR3 protein: CASSLGGPGSYEQYF
CDR3 DNA: TGTGCCAGCAGCTTAGGTGGACCGGGATCCTACGAGCAGTACTTC
D gene: .
V gene: TRBV11-2
J gene: TRBJ2-7
clone size: .

CDR3 protein: CASSGPGLETQYF
CDR3 DNA: TGTGCCAGCAGCGGACCTGGCCTAGAGACCCAGTACTTC
D gene: .
V gene: TRBV27
J gene: TRBJ2-5
clone size: .

CDR3 protein: CASSLGTPNTEAFF
CDR3 DNA: TGTGCCAGCAGCTTAGGTACACCGAACACTGAAGCTTTCTTT
D gene: .
V gene: TRBV7-6
J gene: TRBJ1-1
clone size: .

CDR3 protein: CASSSPLEARQIERETEAFF
CDR3 DNA: TGTGCCAGCAGTTCCCCCCTAGAGGCCCGCCAGATTGAGCGGGAGACTGAAGCTTTCTTT
D gene: .
V gene: TRBV28
J gene: TRBJ1-1
clone size: .

CDR3 protein: CASSLYNQPQHF
CDR3 DNA: TGTGCCAGCAGCTTGTATAATCAGCCCCAGCATTTT
D gene: .
V gene: TRBV5-4
J gene: TRBJ1-5
clone size: .

CDR3 protein: CASSVTPGQGTYEQYF
CDR3 DNA: TGTGCCAGCAGCGTTACCCCGGGACAGGGGACCTACGAGCAGTACTTC
D gene: TRBD1
V gene: TRBV9
J gene: TRBJ2-7
clone size: .

CDR3 protein: CASSVGTGSSYEQYF
CDR3 DNA: TGCGCCAGCAGCGTAGGGACAGGGAGCTCCTACGAGCAGTACTTC
D gene: TRBD1
V gene: TRBV5-1
J gene: TRBJ2-7
clone size: .

CDR3 protein: CASSPTRYNEQFF
CDR3 DNA: TGTGCCAGCAGCCCCACTAGATACAATGAGCAGTTCTTC
D gene: .
V gene: TRBV7-8
J gene: TRBJ2-1
clone size: once

CDR3 protein: CASSLHDTEAFF
CDR3 DNA: TGTGCCAGCAGCTTACATGACACTGAAGCTTTCTTT
D gene: .
V gene: TRBV13
J gene: TRBJ1-1
clone size: few

CDR3 protein: CASSSIPGREGFGELFF
CDR3 DNA: TGTGCCAGCAGCTCAATCCCGGGCCGGGAGGGTTTCGGGGAGCTGTTTTTT
D gene: TRBD2
V gene: TRBV5-6
J gene: TRBJ2-2
clone size: .

CDR3 protein: CASSLEPGDEQYF
CDR3 DNA: TGTGCCAGCAGCTTAGAGCCCGGGGACGAGCAGTACTTC
D gene: .
V gene: TRBV7-6
J gene: TRBJ2-7
clone size: .

CDR3 protein: CASSFLAGEYNEQFF
CDR3 DNA: TGTGCCAGCAGCTTTCTAGCGGGGGAGTACAATGAGCAGTTCTTC
D gene: TRBD2
V gene: TRBV7-8
J gene: TRBJ2-1
clone size: .

CDR3 protein: CASSAHSSYEQYF
CDR3 DNA: TGTGCCAGCAGCGCACATAGCTCCTACGAGCAGTACTTC
D gene: .
V gene: TRBV7-6
J gene: TRBJ2-7
clone size: .

CDR3 protein: CASSDLGTAGGYTF
CDR3 DNA: TGTGCCAGCAGCGATCTCGGGACAGCCGGGGGCTACACCTTC
D gene: TRBD1
V gene: TRBV2
J gene: TRBJ1-2
clone size: .

CDR3 protein: CAWSVRQGHPYEQYF
CDR3 DNA: TGTGCCTGGAGTGTACGACAGGGCCATCCCTACGAGCAGTACTTC
D gene: TRBD1
V gene: TRBV30
J gene: TRBJ2-7
clone size: .

CDR3 protein: CASSEPERGGLETQYF
CDR3 DNA: TGTGCCAGCAGCGAGCCCGAGCGGGGGGGCTTGGAGACCCAGTACTTC
D gene: TRBD2
V gene: TRBV9
J gene: TRBJ2-5
clone size: once

CDR3 protein: CASSLYRGNTGELFF
CDR3 DNA: TGTGCCAGCAGTCTCTATAGGGGAAACACCGGGGAGCTGTTTTTT
D gene: .
V gene: TRBV28
J gene: TRBJ2-2
clone size: .